Shown below are 12 T cell receptor beta chains from a single sample sequenced in a study of blood T cell repertoires in COVID-19. Sequencing used immunoSEQ multiplex PCR; TCRdb keeps in-frame clones, though not all of them. This repertoire shows roughly 160,000 clones, just over 90% found once; its top ten account for around 2.1%. Sequencing was carried out using peripheral blood. Receptor source: a man aged 18 to 29 with acute or convalescent COVID-19.

This rearrangement joins TRBV6-1 to TRBJ1-6; D not certain. CDR1 and CDR2 from the germline V gene are MNHNS and SASEGT. This CDR3 spans 20 amino acids. Trimming took off 2 bases at V and 0 bases at J, with 20 bases between the two ends. The CDR3 bases are TGTGCCAGCAGTGAAATAGCAGAAACTACCTTCAGCTCCTATAATTCACCCCTCCACTTT. It yields the protein CASSEIAETTFSSYNSPLHF.

The CDR3 here is CSVEFGLGTEAFF. CDR3 coding DNA: TGCAGCGTTGAATTCGGGTTAGGCACTGAAGCTTTCTTT. The chain carries TRBV29-1 and TRBJ1-1; no firm D call. The germline CDR1 and CDR2 sequences are SQVTM and ANQGSEA. This CDR3 comprises 13 residues. Trimming removed 2 bases at V and 4 bases at J, with 11 bases between. The entire variable domain, with the rest obtained from reference TRBV29-1 and TRBJ1-1, is as follows: SAVISQKPSRDICQRGTSLTIQCQVDSQVTMMFWYRQQPGQSLTLIATANQGSEATYESGFVIDKFPISRPNLTFSTLTVSNMSPEDSSIYLCSVEFGLGTEAFFGQGTRLTVV.

The rearrangement joins TRBV5-1 to TRBJ2-1, with D possibly being TRBD2 (7 bases). V was trimmed by 4 bases and J by 7 bases, leaving 21 bases between them. Germline CDR1 and CDR2: SGHRS and YFSETQ. CDR3 length equals 16 residues. CDR3 amino acids: CASSPLVGGAHNEQFF. CDR3 bases: TGCGCCAGCAGCCCCTTGGTGGGGGGGGCCCATAATGAGCAGTTCTTC.

The chain carries TRBV19 and TRBJ1-2; TRBD1 might be the D (6 bases). This CDR3 comprises 13 residues. V lost 5 bases and J 4 bases, leaving 11 bases between the germline ends. CDR1 and CDR2 (germline): LNHDA, SQIVND (reference sequence). CDR3 protein: CASSAMTGYGYTF. The CDR3 DNA follows: TGTGCCAGTAGTGCCATGACAGGCTATGGCTACACCTTC.

A few counts support this clone. The CDR3 DNA sequence: TGTGCCAGCAGTGTACGGGCGGGAGGGAATCCTATTAGTTCACCCCTCCACTTT. Amino acid sequence: CASSVRAGGNPISSPLHF. The chain carries TRBV6-1 and TRBJ1-6; D is uncertain. The CDR3 runs 18 residues. The V gene lost 4 bases and the J gene lost 9 bases, with 25 bases spanning the gap. Germline CDR1 and CDR2: MNHNS and SASEGT.

The chain recombines TRBV29-1 with TRBJ2-3, with D perhaps TRBD2 (5 bases). Germline V lookup: CDR1 SQVTM, CDR2 ANQGSEA. This CDR3 region has 14 residues. V dropped 3 bases and J dropped 2 bases, with 12 bases sitting between them. The CDR3 nucleotides are TGCAGCGTTGATCGGGGATTCCCCACAGATACGCAGTATTTT. It yields the protein CSVDRGFPTDTQYF.

V and J are TRBV12-3 or TRBV12-4 and TRBJ1-2; D may be TRBD1 (6 bases). V was trimmed by 1 base and J by 6 bases, leaving 6 bases between them. This CDR3 contains 12 residues. CDR3 sequence reads: CASSLEGDGYTF. The DNA for the CDR3 is TGTGCCAGCAGTTTAGAGGGGGATGGCTACACCTTC.

This chain joins TRBV5-6 and TRBJ1-1; possibly TRBD1 for D (6 bases). The CDR3 sequence is 16 residues long. CDR1 SGHDT and CDR2 YYEEEE come from the germline V gene. Trimming pared 3 bases from V and 4 bases from J, leaving 19 bases between. The CDR3 DNA reads as TGTGCCAGCAGCTCCCCGGAACCAGGGGAAGGCACTGAAGCTTTCTTT. It codes for CASSSPEPGEGTEAFF.

The chain uses TRBV6-5 and TRBJ1-4; tentatively, D is TRBD1 (5 bases). Trimming took 4 bases from V and 7 from J, leaving 19 bases between them. This CDR3 contains 16 residues. Germline CDR1 is MNHEY and CDR2 is SVGAGI. CDR3 nucleotides: TGTGCCAGCAGTTCATTTCCGACAGCCCGGAGTGAAAAACTGTTTTTT. Translation gives CASSSFPTARSEKLFF.

The chain carries TRBV11-2 and TRBJ2-1; 8 nucleotides match TRBD2. The germline CDR1 and CDR2 sequences are SGHAT and FQNNGV. Unmatched junction bases numbered 6, after V lost 0 bases and J lost 8 bases. This CDR3 has 15 residues. This CDR3 is CASSLESGSSYEQFF. Here the CDR3 DNA reads TGTGCCAGCAGCTTAGAAAGCGGGAGCTCGTATGAGCAGTTCTTC.

The chain carries TRBV12-3 or TRBV12-4 and TRBJ1-2, with D hard to call. The CDR3 covers 13 residues. V lost 2 bases, J lost 7 bases, and 11 bases lay in between. The CDR3 DNA sequence: TGTGCCAGCAGTTTAACCTCAACGGGTGGCTACACCTTC. This encodes CASSLTSTGGYTF.

The chain's CDR3 is CASSFDRPGGYTF. As DNA, the CDR3 is TGTGCCAGCAGCTTTGACAGGCCGGGGGGCTACACCTTC. The chain employs TRBV7-2 and TRBJ1-2; perhaps TRBD1 as D (6 bases). Trimming shortened V by 3 bases and J by 8 bases, and 13 bases separated the two germline ends. The CDR3 length is 13 residues. Germline V gives CDR1 SGHTA, CDR2 FQGNSA.